This T cell receptor beta chain was documented in a study of blood T cell repertoires in COVID-19. Study-wide background: Both acute and convalescent COVID-19 samples were obtained from the United States, Italy and Spain. PBMCs, B-cell-depleted T cells, or T cells were the source of the cDNA or gDNA that made up the material.

V was clipped by 5 bases and J by 2 bases; unmatched bases: 9. Germline V gene data show CDR1 as MDHEN and CDR2 as SYDVKM. This CDR3 contains 16 residues. Assay: immunoSEQ multiplex PCR; the TCRdb copy retains only in-frame clones and omits some. The sample lists about 370,000 clones, approximately 88% occurring once. Recruited during active infection, patients (from Seattle) were subsequently followed longitudinally. The TCR sequence derives from a woman aged 25 to 39 with COVID-19, enrolled during active disease. This sequence joins TRBV28 and TRBJ2-7; 10 nucleotides line up with TRBD1. Input material: peripheral blood. CDR3 amino acids: CASSPRTGTGAYEQYF. CDR3 sequence (DNA): TGTGCCAGCAGTCCGCGAACCGGGACAGGGGCCTACGAGCAGTACTTC.